This T cell receptor beta chain came from a study of T cell responses to AZD1222 COVID-19 vaccine. Study context: Second-dose schedules of about 4 or about 12 weeks were combined. Overall study findings and caveats: Among AZD1222 vaccinees, only 5 to 7 were seropositive at baseline. Donors were mostly white British, more females; clonal diversity possibly underestimated. Compared with day 0, the breadth and depth of the Spike-specific TCR repertoire rose significantly after two doses of AZD1222.

The data were produced by immunoSEQ multiplex PCR, yet TCRdb's version contains in-frame clones alone and is incomplete. Seen here are about 120,000 clones, around 85% observed once, and the top ten hold just under 9.5%. A note on this clone: What it recognizes is unknown.

Material: peripheral blood, obtained on day 0 of AZD1222 vaccination. This sequence was found in an adult in good health.

CDR3 sequence reads: CARPRQGGNYEQYF. CDR3 DNA sequence: TGTGCCAGACCTCGACAGGGAGGGAACTACGAGCAGTACTTC. The chain joins TRBV21-1 to TRBJ2-7. TRBV21-1 is shown as a pseudogene. The CDR3 spans 14 residues.